The 9 T cell receptor beta chains given below trace back to one sample, sequenced in a study of vaccination effects on CD4 cells after COVID-19. Clones were sequenced by immunoSEQ multiplex PCR, and TCRdb holds only the in-frame ones, with some missing. The data show more than 35,000 clones, about 70% seen once. The antigens of these receptors remain unknown. Culturing for roughly 10 days preceded CD4+ T cell isolation. Source: CD4+ T cells from PBMCs cultured without peptide, taken before COVID-19 vaccination. These receptors all stem from a human donor who received a COVID-19 vaccine.

This rearrangement joins TRBV3-1 (or the pseudogene TRBV3-2) to TRBJ1-1; tentative D call: TRBD1 (5 bases). The CDR3 loop spans 14 amino acids. Trimming left V 3 bases short and J 1 base short, with 9 bases between. Germline V gene data show CDR1 as LGHDT and CDR2 as YNNKEL (reference sequence). The CDR3 DNA reads as TGTGCCAGCAGCCAGGGGGTAACGAACACTGAAGCTTTCTTT. Translation gives CASSQGVTNTEAFF.

The V and J genes are TRBV19 and TRBJ2-5; the D gene is possibly TRBD2 (6 bases). V was clipped by 5 bases and J by 4 bases, with 17 bases between them. Germline CDR1 is LNHDA and CDR2 is SQIVND (reference sequence). This CDR3 contains 15 residues. In nucleotides, the CDR3 is TGTGCCAGTAGTCTCTCCCGGGGGAAGGGAGAGACCCAGTACTTC. Protein: CASSLSRGKGETQYF.

This clone was recorded a few times. V is TRBV12-1 and J is TRBJ2-7; the table gives TRBD1 as D, unverified against the DNA. TRBV12-1 is reported as a pseudogene. The CDR3 length is 14 residues. This CDR3 reads CASRPETCTHEQYF. CDR3 coding DNA: TGTGCCAGCAGACCAGAAACATGCACCCACGAGCAGTACTTC.

The V call is TRBV30, the J call TRBJ1-1; D is uncertain. Germline CDR1 and CDR2: GTSNPN and SVGIG (reference sequence). The length of the CDR3 is 17 residues. With 0 bases removed from V and 1 base from J, the gap between germline ends came to 18 bases. The CDR3 DNA is TGTGCCTGGAGTGTTTGGTCAGGCAATGGGCCGAACACTGAAGCTTTCTTT. Translation: CAWSVWSGNGPNTEAFF. Based on the CDR3 plus reference TRBV30 and TRBJ1-1, the full variable domain is SQTIHQWPATLVQPVGSPLSLECTVEGTSNPNLYWYRQAAGRGLQLLFYSVGIGQISSEVPQNLSASRPQDRQFILSSKKLLLSDSGFYLCAWSVWSGNGPNTEAFFGQGTRLTVV.

The V gene is TRBV7-9, the J gene TRBJ1-6, with 10 positions matching TRBD1. Germline V gives CDR1 SEHNR, CDR2 FQNEAQ (reference sequence). The junction had 8 bases not matched to a gene; V was cut back by 3 bases and J by 9 bases. This CDR3 spans 16 amino acids. The CDR3 reads CASSLTDRGWGSPLHF. CDR3 nucleotides: TGTGCCAGCAGCTTGACGGACAGGGGGTGGGGTTCACCCCTCCACTTT.

By share of the sample, this clone is medium-sized. This chain joins TRBV5-1 and TRBJ1-3, with unresolved D. This CDR3 has 13 residues. The germline V and J ends were trimmed by 4 bases and 0 bases, with 5 bases remaining between them. The germline V gene has CDR1 SGHRS and CDR2 YFSETQ. The CDR3 nucleotides read TGCGCCAGCAGCGGCAACTCTGGAAACACCATATATTTT. This translates into CASSGNSGNTIYF.

This chain links TRBV11-2 with TRBJ1-1, with D hard to call. Deletions cut 4 bases from V and 2 bases from J, with 11 bases between. Germline V gene sequence: CDR1 SGHAT, CDR2 FQNNGV. The CDR3 is made up of 14 amino acids. CDR3 in DNA: TGTGCCAGCAGCTCCTCAACTACAAACACTGAAGCTTTCTTT. Residues: CASSSSTTNTEAFF.

The gene calls are TRBV5-1 and TRBJ2-7, with TRBD1 matching over 7 bases. Germline trimming cut 3 bases from V and 4 bases from J; bases unmatched to any gene: 7. From germline, CDR1 is SGHRS and CDR2 YFSETQ. The CDR3 runs to 14 residues. CDR3 DNA sequence: TGCGCCAGCAGCTCCGGGACAGTTCTATACGAGCAGTACTTC. It codes for CASSSGTVLYEQYF.

The genes are TRBV3-1 (or the pseudogene TRBV3-2) and TRBJ2-7; TRBD1 matches 10 bases. Germline lookup yields CDR1 LGHDT and CDR2 YNNKEL (reference sequence). CDR3 length: 14 amino acids. With 3 bases clipped from V and 3 bases from J, the junction kept 2 bases outside the gene matches. In DNA, the CDR3 is TGTGCCAGCAGCCAGACAGGGGGCTACTACGAGCAGTACTTC. Encoded protein: CASSQTGGYYEQYF.